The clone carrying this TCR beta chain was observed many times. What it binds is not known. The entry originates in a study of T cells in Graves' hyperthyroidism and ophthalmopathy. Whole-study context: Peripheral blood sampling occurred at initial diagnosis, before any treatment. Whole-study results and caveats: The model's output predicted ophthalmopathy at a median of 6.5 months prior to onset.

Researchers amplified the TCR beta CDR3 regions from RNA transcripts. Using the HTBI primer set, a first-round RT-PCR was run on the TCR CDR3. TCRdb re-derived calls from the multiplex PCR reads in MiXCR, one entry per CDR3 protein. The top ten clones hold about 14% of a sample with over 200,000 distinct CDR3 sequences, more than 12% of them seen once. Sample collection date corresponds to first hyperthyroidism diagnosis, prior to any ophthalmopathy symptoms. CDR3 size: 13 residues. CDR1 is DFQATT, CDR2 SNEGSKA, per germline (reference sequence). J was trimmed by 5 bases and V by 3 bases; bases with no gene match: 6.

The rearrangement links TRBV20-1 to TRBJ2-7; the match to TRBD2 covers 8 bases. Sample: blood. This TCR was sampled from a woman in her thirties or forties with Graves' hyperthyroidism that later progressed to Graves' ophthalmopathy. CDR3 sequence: CSASRTSFHEQYF. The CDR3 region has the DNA TGCAGTGCTAGTAGGACTAGCTTCCACGAGCAGTACTTC.